This T cell receptor beta chain was captured by sequencing in a study of CXCR3-negative and CXCR3-positive naive CD8 T cells. Study results and limitations: Naive subsets had comparable surface CD5; TCR strength was inferred from TRB CDR3 properties. CXCR3-negative naive cells had less hydrophobic TRB CDR3s than did CXCR3-positive naive cells.

This CDR3 has 13 amino acids. The V gene's germline CDR1 is MNHEY and CDR2 SVGEGT. It was by 5' RACE with UMI labels that the TRB cDNA libraries were prepared. TCRdb reworked the 5' RACE reads into one entry per CDR3 protein, no DNA. Its clone listing holds 140,000 to 150,000 distinct CDR3 sequences. Remarks on this clonotype: Its antigen is unidentified.

Sequencing used naive CXCR3+ CD8+ T cells from blood. Subset defined: CD45RO-CCR7+CD27+CD95- naive CD8+ T cells expressing CXCR3 (TNR3+). V gene TRBV6-2 or TRBV6-3 combines with J gene TRBJ2-7. This sequence was found in a human donor in good health. Some clones in this sample may be carry-over from other donors' samples. CDR3 region: CASSYPGSSEQYF.